These 7 T cell receptor beta chains originate from one sample sequenced in a study of OX40 agonist ivuxolimab in advanced cancers. The table came from immunoSEQ multiplex PCR; TCRdb's copy has only in-frame clones and leaves some out. The sample comprises roughly 29,000 clones, approximately 86% of which are singletons, and about 19% rests with the top ten. The sample here was CD4+ or CD8+ T cells sorted from blood, taken in a trial of the OX40 agonist ivuxolimab. All receptors derive from an adult with an advanced solid tumor such as melanoma, head and neck, liver or kidney cancer.

This clone is a singleton in its sample. V usage is TRBV27 and J usage is TRBJ2-1; 7 positions agree with TRBD2. From germline, CDR1 is MNHEY and CDR2 SMNVEV (reference sequence). This CDR3 has 12 amino acids. After removal of 10 bases from V and 5 bases from J, the junction contained 5 bases not matched to a gene. This CDR3 reads CATGGYHNEQFF. The CDR3 DNA sequence: TGTGCCACCGGGGGGTACCACAATGAGCAGTTCTTC.

Within the sample, this clone is medium-sized. V and J are TRBV19 and TRBJ1-5, with unresolved D. The V and J ends lost 5 bases and 6 bases respectively, with 11 bases between them. The CDR3 loop spans 13 amino acids. In germline, CDR1 is LNHDA, CDR2 SQIVND (reference sequence). The CDR3 DNA reads as TGTGCCAGTAGTGTGGGTTTTGGTCAGCCCCAGCATTTT. Translating gives CASSVGFGQPQHF.

In its sample, this clone was seen once. The chain carries TRBV7-9 and TRBJ2-7; tentatively, D is TRBD2 (6 bases). CDR3 length: 16 amino acids. The germline V and J ends were trimmed by 4 bases and 2 bases, with 18 bases remaining between them. CDR1 is SEHNR and CDR2 is FQNEAQ in the germline V gene (reference sequence). The CDR3 sequence: CASSWETGTWAYEQYF. The DNA of the CDR3 is TGTGCCAGCAGCTGGGAAACCGGGACTTGGGCCTACGAGCAGTACTTC.

This sequence joins TRBV13 and TRBJ2-3; D unresolved. The CDR3 length is 14 residues. Germline V gives CDR1 PRHDT, CDR2 FYEKMQ (reference sequence). With 8 bases removed from V and 0 bases from J, the gap between germline ends came to 12 bases. CDR3 in amino acids: CASDQLTSTDTQYF. DNA for the CDR3: TGTGCCAGCGATCAGCTGACAAGCACAGATACGCAGTATTTT. The entire variable domain, with the rest obtained from reference TRBV13 and TRBJ2-3, is as follows: AAGVIQSPRHLIKEKRETATLKCYPIPRHDTVYWYQQGPGQDPQFLISFYEKMQSDKGSIPDRFSAQQFSDYHSELNMSSLELGDSALYFCASDQLTSTDTQYFGPGTRLTVL.

The chain couples TRBV21-1 to TRBJ2-3; TRBD1 is the table's D call and was not checked against the DNA. TRBV21-1 is reported as a pseudogene. CDR3 length: 14 residues. This chain's CDR3 is CASSNRASTDTQYF. For the CDR3, the DNA is TGTGCCAGCAGCAACAGGGCCAGCACAGATACGCAGTATTTT.

V and J are TRBV4-1 and TRBJ2-1; 11 nucleotides agree with TRBD2. This CDR3 is built from 16 residues. Looked up from germline, CDR1 is MGHRA and CDR2 is YSYEKL. V lost 4 bases and J lost 1; bases outside the gene matches: 3. The CDR3, as DNA: TGCGCCAGCAGCCGGCGGACTAGCGGGTCCTACAATGAGCAGTTCTTC. It codes for CASSRRTSGSYNEQFF.

This clone came up a few times. V gene TRBV27 combines with J gene TRBJ1-1; unclear D gene. Trimming cost V 1 base and J 4 bases, with 16 bases left between them. This CDR3 spans 16 amino acids. Germline CDR1 MNHEY, CDR2 SMNVEV (reference sequence). In nucleotides, the CDR3 is TGTGCCAGCAGTTTATATAGTCCAGAGGACGGCACTGAAGCTTTCTTT. Its translation is CASSLYSPEDGTEAFF.